These 8 T cell receptor beta chains were sequenced from one sample in a study of CD8 T cells in Susac syndrome (dated by TCRdb to between 2019 and 2020). Library prep was done by the immunoSEQ multiplex PCR assay. RNA was extracted using the RNeasy kit, and roughly 0.5 to 1 ug of the RNA was reverse transcribed with random hexamers. Using fastp at Q25 and MiXCR, TCRdb reprocessed the public reads and kept productive beta chains. Entries that share a CDR3 protein sequence are merged under the most common genes and DNA. This sample gives roughly 180,000 distinct CDR3 sequences in total; 85% to 95% of them show up just once. The top ten constitute approximately 0.09% of the sample. Sequenced input: CD4+ T cells from PBMCs. The receptors were sampled from a human donor with multiple sclerosis.

This clonotype was seen only a few times. Sequence at one end of the junction differs from germline and may be a read error. The chain carries TRBV7-7 and TRBJ2-5; D might be TRBD1 (5 bases). This CDR3 spans 12 amino acids. Germline V lookup: CDR1 SSHAT, CDR2 FNYEAQ (reference sequence). The CDR3 DNA sequence: TGTGCTAGCAGCCCTGGGGCGGAGACCCAGTACTTC. It encodes CASSPGAETQYF.

This clonotype was seen just once. The chain carries TRBV29-1 and TRBJ1-4; the D gene is possibly TRBD1 (5 bases). V shed 6 bases and J shed 3 bases, with 17 bases lying between them. CDR3 length equals 15 residues. Germline CDR1 is SQVTM and CDR2 is ANQGSEA. CDR3 region: CSVAGSKGPNEKLFF. In nucleotides, the CDR3 is TGCAGCGTGGCCGGTTCGAAGGGGCCTAATGAAAAACTGTTTTTT.

This clonotype was seen only a few times. V is TRBV18 and J is TRBJ1-4; D ambiguous. This CDR3 contains 15 residues. Germline loops: CDR1 KGHSH, CDR2 LQKENI. V was pared by 6 bases and J by 1 base, with 12 bases between. The chain's CDR3 is CASSLGGVTNEKLFF. CDR3 nucleotides: TGTGCCAGCTCCCTTGGAGGTGTAACTAATGAAAAACTGTTTTTT. The full variable domain, in which reference TRBV18 and TRBJ1-4 provide the parts outside the CDR3, is NAGVMQNPRHLVRRRGQEARLRCSPMKGHSHVYWYRQLPEEGLKFMVYLQKENIIDESGMPKERFSAEFPKEGPSILRIQQVVRGDSAAYFCASSLGGVTNEKLFFGSGTQLSVL.

The chain couples TRBV28 to TRBJ1-1, with D unresolved. CDR3 length: 13 amino acids. V was shortened by 7 bases and J by 8 bases, with 17 bases between the two germline ends. Germline V gene lookup returns CDR1 MDHEN and CDR2 SYDVKM. CDR3 sequence (DNA): TGTGCCAGCACTTGGATGCCCGTAACCGAAGCTTTCTTT. Translation gives CASTWMPVTEAFF.

CDR3 residues: CATSRGGADYGYTF. CDR3 sequence (DNA): TGTGCCACCAGCAGAGGAGGCGCAGACTATGGCTACACCTTC. The genes are TRBV15 and TRBJ1-2; the D is unclear. CDR1 is LNHNV, CDR2 YYDKDF, per germline (reference sequence). The CDR3 is 14 residues long. V lost 1 base to trimming and J lost 3 bases, with 9 bases between them.

The chain employs TRBV18 and TRBJ2-6; a weak D match, TRBD2 (6 bases). Germline lookup yields CDR1 KGHSH and CDR2 LQKENI. V was shortened by 3 bases and J by 2 bases, with 14 bases between the two germline ends. This CDR3 comprises 17 residues. The CDR3 sequence is CASSPNSGRAGANVLTF. The CDR3 DNA sequence: TGTGCCAGCTCACCCAATAGCGGCCGGGCTGGGGCCAACGTCCTGACTTTC.

The V call is TRBV24-1, the J call TRBJ2-5; D uncertain. In germline, CDR1 is KGHDR, CDR2 SFDVKD. The CDR3 has 12 amino acids. The V and J ends lost 3 bases and 5 bases respectively, with 6 bases between them. This CDR3 is CATSDVGETQYF. CDR3 DNA: TGTGCCACCAGTGATGTGGGGGAGACCCAGTACTTC.

The rearrangement joins TRBV12-3 or TRBV12-4 to TRBJ2-4, with D perhaps TRBD1 or TRBD2 (6 bases each). The CDR3 totals 16 residues. V was pared by 2 bases and J by 3 bases, with 14 bases between. The CDR3: CASSLTLGGYKNIQYF. DNA for the CDR3: TGTGCCAGCAGTTTAACGTTGGGGGGCTACAAAAACATTCAGTACTTC.